This T cell receptor beta chain was observed in a study of blood T cell repertoires in COVID-19. Study-wide background: The United States, Italy and Spain were the sources of the acute and convalescent COVID-19 samples.

The CDR3 is 16 amino acids. The junction had 7 bases not matched to a gene; V was cut back by 7 bases and J by 0 bases. The V gene's germline CDR1 is MDHEN and CDR2 SYDVKM. Sequencing was performed with immunoSEQ multiplex PCR; in TCRdb, only in-frame clones are kept and a portion is missing. Among approximately 100,000 clones listed, about four fifths were seen once. The specimen was peripheral blood. The receptor comes from a man in his 60s with acute or convalescent COVID-19. V is TRBV28 and J is TRBJ1-5, with 9 nucleotides matching TRBD1. CDR3 protein: CASITGGWDSNQPQHF. Here the CDR3 DNA reads TGTGCCAGCATAACAGGGGGCTGGGATAGCAATCAGCCCCAGCATTTT.